These 32 T cell receptor beta chains were all obtained from the same sample, sequenced in a study of spatial heterogeneity in lung cancer. TCRdb re-called the 5' RACE reads with MiXCR, one entry per CDR3 protein. This sample has just under 40,000 distinct CDR3 sequences; around 5.5% occur once, and the top ten carry 9.5% to 13%. As for time point: sample taken at primary tumor resection. Whole RNA was taken from tumor, nontumor lung or frozen PBMC; it was then sequenced unsorted. The starting material was PBMCs, obtained at surgery. All receptors derive from a male donor with early-stage non-small cell lung cancer.

Many counts were recorded for this clonotype. V is TRBV7-2 and J is TRBJ1-3; possibly TRBD1 for D (5 bases). The V end lost 2 bases, the J end lost 7 bases, and 15 bases lay between the germline ends. Germline V gene data show CDR1 as SGHTA and CDR2 as FQGNSA. CDR3 length: 15 amino acids. CDR3 coding DNA: TGTGCCAGCAGCTTATGGGCAGGGCAAGCGAACACCATATATTTT. Protein: CASSLWAGQANTIYF. Full variable domain (missing parts from reference TRBV7-2 and TRBJ1-3): GAGVSQSPSNKVTEKGKDVELRCDPISGHTALYWYRQSLGQGLEFLIYFQGNSAPDKSGLPSDRFSAERTGGSVSTLTIQRTQQEDSAVYLCASSLWAGQANTIYFGEGSWLTVV.

The chain combines TRBV7-9 with TRBJ2-3; TRBD2 is a possible D gene (5 bases). Trimming removed 5 bases from V and 1 base from J, with 10 bases in between. The length of the CDR3 is 14 residues. The germline gives CDR1 SEHNR, CDR2 FQNEAQ (reference sequence). CDR3 sequence: CASSGERRTDTQYF. The CDR3 DNA reads as TGTGCCAGCAGCGGGGAGCGGCGCACAGATACGCAGTATTTT.

This clonotype was seen ten or more times. J is TRBJ2-1 and V is TRBV2; tentative D call: TRBD2 (6 bases). The V gene's germline CDR1 is SNHLY and CDR2 FYNNEI. The CDR3 spans 13 residues. V lost 2 bases, J lost 7 bases, and 9 bases lay in between. CDR3 amino acids: CASSELEGNEQFF. The CDR3 DNA reads as TGTGCCAGCAGTGAATTGGAGGGGAATGAGCAGTTCTTC.

This clonotype showed up just a few times. The chain couples TRBV5-1 to TRBJ2-2; 7 bases are a match to TRBD2. From germline, CDR1 is SGHRS and CDR2 YFSETQ. The J segment lost 0 bases and the V segment lost 4 bases, leaving 6 bases of the junction unmatched. CDR3 length equals 16 residues. The CDR3 sequence: CASSRLAETNTGELFF. For the CDR3, the DNA is TGCGCCAGCAGCCGCCTAGCGGAAACGAACACCGGGGAGCTGTTTTTT.

This clonotype came up many times. The chain couples TRBV10-3 to TRBJ1-1; possible D gene TRBD1, 6 bases. The V end lost 0 bases, the J end lost 4 bases, and 12 bases lay between the germline ends. Germline CDR1 and CDR2: ENHRY and SYGVKD. The CDR3 spans 15 residues. CDR3 DNA sequence: TGTGCCATCAGTGAGTCGGTGGGAGGGGGCACTGAAGCTTTCTTT. This codes for CAISESVGGGTEAFF.

The chain has TRBV7-8 and TRBJ2-7; no reliable D call. This CDR3 has 14 amino acids. The germline V gene has CDR1 SGHVS and CDR2 FQNEAQ. Trimming removed 1 base from V and 11 bases from J, with 18 bases in between. The CDR3 DNA is TGTGCCAGCAGCTTAGGGTCCGTACAACGGCGCGAGTACTTC. This sequence encodes CASSLGSVQRREYF.

This clonotype was seen many times. The chain employs TRBV27 and TRBJ2-2; no firm D call. The CDR3 consists of 15 residues. The V end was cut by 7 bases, the J end by 0 bases, with 12 bases between. In germline, CDR1 is MNHEY, CDR2 SMNVEV (reference sequence). In nucleotides, the CDR3 is TGTGCCAGCACGACTGGGCAGACGAACACCGGGGAGCTGTTTTTT. It yields the protein CASTTGQTNTGELFF.

This clonotype was detected ten times or more. The chain joins TRBV18 to TRBJ1-2; 11 nucleotides line up with TRBD1. Unmatched junction bases numbered 3, after V lost 2 bases and J lost 4 bases. The germline gives CDR1 KGHSH, CDR2 LQKENI. The CDR3 length is 15 residues. CDR3 residues: CASSPGQGAPYGYTF. The CDR3 DNA reads as TGTGCCAGCTCACCAGGACAGGGGGCCCCCTATGGCTACACCTTC.

Concerning this clonotype itself: A clone one base away is much larger, so this may be a read error. The chain couples TRBV20-1 to TRBJ1-3; D is unclear. Trimming took 7 bases from V and 1 from J, leaving 14 bases between them. The CDR3 extends over 14 amino acids. In germline, CDR1 is DFQATT, CDR2 SNEGSKA (reference sequence). This CDR3 reads CSGGETISGNTIYF. The DNA for the CDR3 is TGCAGTGGTGGGGAGACAATTTCTGGAAACACCATATATTTT.

This clonotype has a handful of counts. This chain connects TRBV5-6 to TRBJ1-5; a weak D match, TRBD1 (5 bases). CDR3 length equals 14 residues. Trimming stripped 1 base from V and 7 bases from J, with 12 bases between. CDR1 is SGHDT and CDR2 is YYEEEE in the germline V gene. The CDR3 DNA follows: TGTGCCAGCAGCTTGTCCAGGGTCAGGCAGCCCCAGCATTTT. It specifies CASSLSRVRQPQHF.

In its sample, this clonotype was seen a few times. The chain employs TRBV5-5 and TRBJ1-4; D call uncertain. V lost 4 bases and J lost 7, with 11 bases in between. The CDR3 has 13 residues. Germline values: CDR1 SGHKS, CDR2 YYEKEE (reference sequence). The CDR3 coding sequence is TGTGCCAGCAGCATCCCGACGGGTGAAAAACTGTTTTTT. Amino acids: CASSIPTGEKLFF.

Turning to this clonotype: At one boundary the junction diverges from the germline segment, which might be a read error. CDR3 in DNA: TGCGCCAGCAGTCTCCACAGTGCGAACACCGGGGAGCTGTTTTTC. Translating it yields CASSLHSANTGELFF. The chain has TRBV4-1 and TRBJ2-2; tentatively, D is TRBD2 (5 bases). The length of the CDR3 is 15 residues. Germline lookup yields CDR1 MGHRA and CDR2 YSYEKL.

Remarks on this clonotype: The junction shows a germline mismatch at one end, possibly a read error. V and J are TRBV18 and TRBJ2-7; 7 positions agree with TRBD1. Germline V gene sequence: CDR1 KGHSH, CDR2 LQKENI. CDR3 length: 14 amino acids. CDR3 nucleotides: TGTGCCAGCTCACCCGGGACAGCCCAATCCGTCTTGAACTTC. Residues: CASSPGTAQSVLNF.

The V gene is TRBV11-2, the J gene TRBJ2-4; either TRBD1 or TRBD2 may supply D (7 bases each). The V gene lost 0 bases and the J gene lost 3 bases, with 30 bases spanning the gap. This CDR3 comprises 22 residues. Germline CDR1 SGHAT, CDR2 FQNNGV. The chain's CDR3 is CASSLDPDPGSDREGGKNIQYF. The DNA for the CDR3 is TGTGCCAGCAGCTTAGATCCCGACCCCGGATCAGACAGGGAGGGCGGCAAAAACATTCAGTACTTC.

This clonotype was detected many times. V and J are TRBV7-9 and TRBJ2-3; no firm D call. Trimming cost V 5 bases and J 2 bases, with 5 bases left between them. Germline-derived CDR1 and CDR2 are SEHNR and FQNEAQ (reference sequence). The CDR3 length is 12 residues. The CDR3 protein is CASSLSTDTQYF. CDR3 DNA sequence: TGTGCCAGCAGCCTTTCCACAGATACGCAGTATTTT. The full variable domain, its missing parts supplied by reference TRBV7-9 and TRBJ2-3, is DTGVSQNPRHKITKRGQNVTFRCDPISEHNRLYWYRQTLGQGPEFLTYFQNEAQLEKSRLLSDRFSAERPKGSFSTLEIQRTEQGDSAMYLCASSLSTDTQYFGPGTRLTVL.

The genes are TRBV15 and TRBJ2-5; D may be TRBD1 (5 bases). This CDR3 has 15 residues. In germline, CDR1 is LNHNV, CDR2 YYDKDF (reference sequence). With 0 bases removed from V and 2 bases from J, the gap between germline ends came to 10 bases. CDR3 in DNA: TGTGCCACCAGCAGAGATGTGGGGCCTCAAGAGACCCAGTACTTC. Its protein product is CATSRDVGPQETQYF.

This clonotype was counted at least ten times. The J gene is TRBJ2-5, the V gene TRBV7-2; 7 bases fit TRBD2. The CDR3 sequence is 14 residues long. V shed 4 bases and J 1 base; nucleotides not matched to a gene: 3. Per the germline V gene, CDR1 is SGHTA and CDR2 is FQGNSA. The CDR3 sequence: CASSWGTTQETQYF. In nucleotides, the CDR3 is TGTGCCAGCAGCTGGGGGACTACCCAAGAGACCCAGTACTTC.

There are many counts of this clonotype. J is TRBJ1-5 and V is TRBV29-1; 9 bases fit TRBD1. This CDR3 is 16 amino acids long. V trimming: 4 bases; J trimming: 0 bases; junction bases outside the gene matches: 7. CDR1 is SQVTM and CDR2 is ANQGSEA in the germline V gene. The CDR3 protein is CSVGSGTGSSNQPQHF. The CDR3 DNA reads TGCAGCGTTGGCTCCGGGACAGGGAGTAGCAATCAGCCCCAGCATTTT. The whole variable domain, filled in from reference TRBV29-1 and TRBJ1-5, reads SAVISQKPSRDICQRGTSLTIQCQVDSQVTMMFWYRQQPGQSLTLIATANQGSEATYESGFVIDKFPISRPNLTFSTLTVSNMSPEDSSIYLCSVGSGTGSSNQPQHFGDGTRLSIL.

This clonotype has ten or more counts. The chain carries TRBV20-1 and TRBJ2-4; D uncertain. Germline CDR1 and CDR2: DFQATT and SNEGSKA (reference sequence). V was pared by 6 bases and J by 7 bases, with 13 bases between. This CDR3 is built from 12 residues. CDR3 in DNA: TGCAGTGCGCCGACACCTACTAACATTCAGTACTTC. Its translation is CSAPTPTNIQYF.

This clonotype was seen ten or more times. The rearrangement uses TRBV3-1 and TRBJ2-3, with a possible D match to TRBD2 (6 bases). V lost 5 bases, J lost 4 bases, and 10 bases lay in between. The CDR3 loop spans 13 amino acids. The V gene's germline CDR1 is LGHDT and CDR2 YNNKEL (reference sequence). The CDR3, as DNA: TGTGCCAGCAGCGGGCGGGGCGCAGATACGCAGTATTTT. It codes for CASSGRGADTQYF.

This clonotype was counted only a few times. CDR3 sequence (DNA): TGTGCCAGCAGTGACGGGGTTCGATACAATGAGCAGTTCTTC. The encoded protein is CASSDGVRYNEQFF. V is TRBV2 and J is TRBJ2-1; a weak D match, TRBD2 (5 bases). This CDR3 region has 14 residues. V lost 3 bases and J 4 bases, leaving 10 bases between the germline ends. CDR1 is SNHLY and CDR2 is FYNNEI in the germline V gene.

This clonotype came up many times. The chain couples TRBV20-1 to TRBJ2-3; TRBD2 aligns across 9 bases. CDR3 length: 15 amino acids. V shed 4 bases, J shed 8 bases, and the junction held 13 bases outside the gene matches. The V gene's germline CDR1 is DFQATT and CDR2 SNEGSKA (reference sequence). The CDR3 region is CSAIPASGALGTQYF. The CDR3 coding sequence is TGCAGTGCTATCCCGGCTAGCGGGGCTTTGGGTACGCAGTATTTT.

This clonotype was seen only a few times. The V and J genes are TRBV7-2 and TRBJ2-3; tentative D call: TRBD1 (5 bases). The germline CDR1 and CDR2 sequences are SGHTA and FQGNSA. The V end lost 1 base, the J end lost 3 bases, and 11 bases lay between the germline ends. This CDR3 contains 15 residues. The CDR3 DNA reads as TGTGCCAGCAGCTTAGTATCAGGGTTTACAGATACGCAGTATTTT. Translation: CASSLVSGFTDTQYF.

The chain recombines TRBV13 with TRBJ1-4; 7 bases map to TRBD1. V dropped 8 bases and J dropped 8; count of bases not matched to a gene: 8. In germline, CDR1 is PRHDT, CDR2 FYEKMQ (reference sequence). The CDR3 spans 13 residues. The CDR3 region is CASGNRGREKLFF. For the CDR3, the DNA is TGTGCCAGCGGAAACAGGGGAAGGGAAAAACTGTTTTTT.

This chain joins TRBV13 and TRBJ1-2, with a weak D call TRBD1 (5 bases). This CDR3 has 15 amino acids. CDR1 and CDR2 from the germline V gene are PRHDT and FYEKMQ (reference sequence). Trimming took off 2 bases at V and 8 bases at J, with 18 bases between the two ends. CDR3 sequence reads: CASSLLAGKGPGYTF. The CDR3 nucleotides read TGTGCCAGCAGCTTACTCGCAGGGAAGGGTCCGGGCTACACCTTC. Drawing the rest from reference TRBV13 and TRBJ1-2, the complete variable domain is AAGVIQSPRHLIKEKRETATLKCYPIPRHDTVYWYQQGPGQDPQFLISFYEKMQSDKGSIPDRFSAQQFSDYHSELNMSSLELGDSALYFCASSLLAGKGPGYTFGSGTRLTVV.

A few counts support this clonotype. The chain employs TRBV14 and TRBJ2-3; 9 bases agree with TRBD1. CDR1 is SGHDN and CDR2 is FVKESK in the germline V gene. The CDR3 is made up of 14 amino acids. Trimming took 4 bases from V and 5 from J; bases not matched to a gene: 4. CDR3 sequence (DNA): TGTGCCAGCAGCCGAGTGACAGGGGGAGATACGCAGTATTTT. It is translated as CASSRVTGGDTQYF. The whole variable domain, remainder taken from reference TRBV14 and TRBJ2-3, is EAGVTQFPSHSVIEKGQTVTLRCDPISGHDNLYWYRRVMGKEIKFLLHFVKESKQDESGMPNNRFLAERTGGTYSTLKVQPAELEDSGVYFCASSRVTGGDTQYFGPGTRLTVL.

This clonotype was recorded at least ten times. This chain links TRBV4-2 with TRBJ2-1, with 8 positions matching TRBD2. The trim removed 0 bases at V and 0 bases at J, leaving 1 base unmatched. This CDR3 region has 16 residues. Germline V gives CDR1 LGHNA, CDR2 YNFKEQ. CDR3 nucleotide sequence: TGTGCCAGCAGCCAAGATCTAGCGGGCTCCTACAATGAGCAGTTCTTC. This gives the protein CASSQDLAGSYNEQFF.

This clonotype was detected many times. The chain has TRBV12-3 or TRBV12-4 and TRBJ1-2; a weak D match, TRBD1 (5 bases). V lost 5 bases and J 2 bases, leaving 15 bases between the germline ends. The CDR3 is 15 amino acids. The CDR3 spells CASSIQLRGNYGYTF. CDR3 nucleotide sequence: TGTGCCAGCAGTATCCAACTCCGGGGGAACTATGGCTACACCTTC.

This clonotype showed up many times. The genes are TRBV7-2 and TRBJ2-5; 10 bases line up with TRBD2. V shed 5 bases, J shed 2 bases, and the junction held 8 bases outside the gene matches. Germline CDR1 and CDR2: SGHTA and FQGNSA. This CDR3 is 16 amino acids long. The CDR3 sequence: CASSLERGGGQETQYF. The CDR3 DNA is TGTGCCAGCAGCCTTGAGCGGGGGGGAGGGCAAGAGACCCAGTACTTC.

This clonotype was observed at least ten times. This chain joins TRBV4-3 and TRBJ1-4; maybe TRBD1 (5 bases). Per germline, CDR1 LGHNA and CDR2 YSLEER. Trimming left V 0 bases short and J 3 bases short, with 11 bases between. The CDR3 is 16 residues long. CDR3 region: CASSQDRGGSNEKLFF. The DNA of the CDR3 is TGCGCCAGCAGCCAAGACCGGGGGGGATCTAATGAAAAACTGTTTTTT.

In this sample, this clonotype turned up a few times. The gene calls are TRBV28 and TRBJ2-1; TRBD2 matches at 14 bases. CDR1 is MDHEN and CDR2 is SYDVKM in the germline V gene. The trim removed 5 bases at V and 4 bases at J, leaving 4 bases unmatched. The CDR3 is 16 amino acids. The CDR3, as DNA: TGTGCCAGCAGTCTTGGGACTAGCGGGGGATACAATGAGCAGTTCTTC. Translating it yields CASSLGTSGGYNEQFF. The whole variable domain, filled in from reference TRBV28 and TRBJ2-1, reads DVKVTQSSRYLVKRTGEKVFLECVQDMDHENMFWYRQDPGLGLRLIYFSYDVKMKEKGDIPEGYSVSREKKERFSLILESASTNQTSMYLCASSLGTSGGYNEQFFGPGTRLTVL.

The table lists this clonotype with many counts. V usage is TRBV5-1 and J usage is TRBJ2-3; 10 bases line up with TRBD2. Germline assignment: CDR1 SGHRS and CDR2 YFSETQ. This CDR3 comprises 17 residues. The junction had 12 bases not matched to a gene; V was cut back by 4 bases and J by 4 bases. The CDR3: CASSQLVAGGIPDTQYF. CDR3 bases: TGCGCCAGCAGCCAGTTGGTAGCGGGGGGCATCCCAGATACGCAGTATTTT.